The clone carrying this TCR beta chain has only a few counts. The CDR3 consists of 10 residues. The V end was cut by 8 bases, the J end by 7 bases, with 8 bases between. Per germline, CDR1 MNHEY and CDR2 SVGEGT. 500 ng RNA was reverse transcribed with alpha and beta constant-region primers. Each of the alpha and beta chains got its own library through chain-specific third strand synthesis with indices. TCRdb called the 5' RACE reads again in MiXCR, with one record for every CDR3 protein. The table includes around 16,000 distinct CDR3 sequences, 9.4% detected once. This record belongs to a study of HIV-infected patients and healthy controls. Whole blood was used without fractionation, so all unsorted peripheral T cells were included.

The rearrangement joins TRBV6-2 or TRBV6-3 to TRBJ2-5; D is ambiguous. Sample: blood. The TCR comes from an adult in good health. The DNA for the CDR3 is TGTGCCAGCGAGGCCGGGACCCAGTACTTC. Translating gives CASEAGTQYF.